The subject of this entry is one T cell receptor (beta chain). Its antigen is still unknown. The identical CDR3 is also encoded by other nucleotide sequences in the sample. The CDR3 loop spans 11 amino acids. Trimming shortened V by 0 bases and J by 8 bases, and 7 bases separated the two germline ends. CDR1 is GTSNPN and CDR2 is SVGIG in the germline V gene (reference sequence). The treatment was: roughly 20 received Ad26.COV2.S at low or high dose, single or two shots; 5 received placebo; per-sample allocation not given. Sampling took place 63 days after the first vaccine or placebo injection. This specimen belongs to a study of Ad26.COV2.S vaccination and SARS-CoV-2 variants. Generated by immunoSEQ multiplex PCR, the TCRdb table keeps only in-frame clones and is missing some. The profile shows 290,000 or so clones, 70% to 90% of them singletons. Study observations and caveats: Spike-specific TCR breadth was greater after Ad26.COV2.S than placebo.

This material consisted of peripheral blood, taken in a trial of Ad26.COV2.S vaccine versus placebo. The J gene is TRBJ1-2, the V gene TRBV30; D not resolved. The receptor's source is a person between 18 and 60 years old who received the Ad26.COV2.S COVID-19 vaccine or a placebo. This CDR3 is CAWSVGGGYTF. In DNA, the CDR3 is TGTGCCTGGAGTGTAGGTGGGGGCTACACCTTC.